Listed here are 15 T cell receptor beta chains from one sample, sequenced in a study of blood T cell repertoires in COVID-19. Clones were sequenced by immunoSEQ multiplex PCR, and TCRdb holds only the in-frame ones, with some missing. The data show some 200,000 clones, about 86% seen once. Sequenced sample: peripheral blood. All receptors come from a man younger than 35 with active or convalescent COVID-19.

The sample holds one count of this clone. V usage is TRBV27 and J usage is TRBJ2-3, with TRBD1 as a possible D gene (6 bases). V lost 6 bases and J lost 3, with 13 bases in between. CDR3 length: 14 residues. Germline values: CDR1 MNHEY, CDR2 SMNVEV (reference sequence). The CDR3 sequence: CASRIQGFTDTQYF. The CDR3 bases are TGTGCCAGCAGAATTCAGGGGTTTACAGATACGCAGTATTTT.

This rearrangement joins TRBV19 to TRBJ2-3; D ambiguous. Germline lookup yields CDR1 LNHDA and CDR2 SQIVND (reference sequence). Between the trimmed V and J ends, which lost 4 bases and 4 bases, there was a span of 15 bases. The CDR3 totals 15 residues. CDR3 loop: CASSRRQSGPDTQYF. CDR3 DNA: TGTGCCAGTAGTAGGCGGCAATCCGGCCCAGATACGCAGTATTTT.

This rearrangement joins TRBV3-1 (or the pseudogene TRBV3-2) to TRBJ2-7; 8 bases match TRBD1. The CDR3 has 14 amino acids. Germline CDR1 LGHDT, CDR2 YNNKEL (reference sequence). With 1 base clipped from V and 2 bases from J, the junction kept 1 base outside the gene matches. CDR3 residues: CASSQVQGAYEQYV. The CDR3 nucleotides are TGTGCCAGCAGCCAAGTACAGGGGGCCTACGAGCAGTACGTC.

This clone appeared once. The V call is TRBV11-2, the J call TRBJ2-1; TRBD2 matches 11 bases. After removal of 5 bases from V and 3 bases from J, the junction contained 12 bases not matched to a gene. The CDR3 extends over 18 amino acids. Germline assignment: CDR1 SGHAT and CDR2 FQNNGV. The CDR3 coding sequence is TGTGCCAGCAGCGGGGGAGGGACTAGCGGAATATTCTACAATGAGCAGTTCTTC. It specifies CASSGGGTSGIFYNEQFF.

The chain combines TRBV7-6 with TRBJ2-2; TRBD2 is a possible D gene (5 bases). There are 15 residues in the CDR3. Germline V gene data show CDR1 as SGHVS and CDR2 as FNYEAQ. The V gene lost 4 bases and the J gene lost 4 bases, with 13 bases spanning the gap. The CDR3 region has the DNA TGTGCCAGCAGCTCACTAGGTTTGGCCACCGGGGAGCTGTTTTTT. Its protein is CASSSLGLATGELFF.

The rearrangement uses TRBV12-3 or TRBV12-4 and TRBJ2-5, with a tentative D call TRBD2 (5 bases). The ends were cut back, 6 bases at V and 3 bases at J, with 8 bases in the middle. The CDR3 length is 12 residues. This chain's CDR3 is CASRLAKETQYF. The CDR3 DNA reads TGTGCCAGCAGGCTAGCTAAAGAGACCCAGTACTTC.

The chain combines TRBV7-3 with TRBJ2-3; 8 bases align to TRBD2. Per germline, CDR1 SGHTA and CDR2 FQGTGA. V shed 5 bases, J shed 6 bases, and the junction held 10 bases outside the gene matches. This CDR3 comprises 15 residues. The CDR3, as DNA: TGTGCCAGCAGCCCACCCGGGACTAGTCGGGATACGCAGTATTTT. Its protein is CASSPPGTSRDTQYF.

This chain links TRBV24-1 with TRBJ2-5, with TRBD2 matching over 8 bases. V was clipped by 5 bases and J by 0 bases; unmatched bases: 7. The CDR3 is 16 amino acids. Germline CDR1 and CDR2: KGHDR and SFDVKD. The CDR3 reads CATSVVAGKYQETQYF. The CDR3 DNA is TGTGCCACCAGTGTTGTAGCGGGAAAGTACCAAGAGACCCAGTACTTC.

V gene TRBV5-1 combines with J gene TRBJ2-1; TRBD2 matches at 10 bases. The V segment lost 4 bases and the J segment 5 bases; nucleotides outside the gene matches: 6. Germline V gene sequence: CDR1 SGHRS, CDR2 YFSETQ. The CDR3 contains 15 residues. The CDR3 nucleotides are TGCGCCAGCAGCCATACTAGCGGGATCAACAATGAGCAGTTCTTC. It is translated as CASSHTSGINNEQFF. The full variable domain, with the rest looked up from reference TRBV5-1 and TRBJ2-1, is KAGVTQTPRYLIKTRGQQVTLSCSPISGHRSVSWYQQTPGQGLQFLFEYFSETQRNKGNFPGRFSGRQFSNSRSEMNVSTLELGDSALYLCASSHTSGINNEQFFGPGTRLTVL.

This chain connects TRBV4-2 to TRBJ1-3; D gene unclear. The CDR3 extends over 16 amino acids. From germline, CDR1 is LGHNA and CDR2 YNFKEQ. V was clipped by 0 bases and J by 0 bases, with 9 bases between them. The CDR3 is CASSQDQADSGNTIYF. CDR3 nucleotide sequence: TGTGCCAGCAGCCAAGATCAAGCGGACTCTGGAAACACCATATATTTT.

The chain joins TRBV30 to TRBJ1-5, with TRBD1 matching 8 bases. The CDR3 spans 15 residues. Unmatched junction bases numbered 6, after V lost 0 bases and J lost 5 bases. Germline V gives CDR1 GTSNPN, CDR2 SVGIG (reference sequence). This CDR3 is CAWSVRGQGYQPQHF. CDR3 in DNA: TGTGCCTGGAGTGTACGCGGACAGGGTTATCAGCCCCAGCATTTT.

The chain employs TRBV4-3 and TRBJ2-1; 7 positions agree with TRBD2. The germline gives CDR1 LGHNA, CDR2 YSLEER. Unmatched junction bases numbered 7, after V lost 1 base and J lost 4 bases. The CDR3 has 16 residues. The CDR3 reads CASSQVMLAVYNEQFF. The DNA of the CDR3 is TGCGCCAGCAGCCAAGTAATGCTAGCGGTATACAATGAGCAGTTCTTC.

This clone occurred a few times. J is TRBJ1-1 and V is TRBV25-1, with D possibly matching TRBD1 (6 bases). V was shortened by 2 bases and J by 6 bases, with 10 bases between the two germline ends. The CDR3 loop spans 13 amino acids. The germline gives CDR1 MGHDK, CDR2 SYGVNS. CDR3 DNA: TGTGCCAGCAGTGAAAGCAGGGGAGCTGAAGCTTTCTTT. Its protein product is CASSESRGAEAFF. The full variable domain, with the rest looked up from reference TRBV25-1 and TRBJ1-1, is EADIYQTPRYLVIGTGKKITLECSQTMGHDKMYWYQQDPGMELHLIHYSYGVNSTEKGDLSSESTVSRIRTEHFPLTLESARPSHTSQYLCASSESRGAEAFFGQGTRLTVV.

V gene TRBV28 combines with J gene TRBJ1-5, with a possible D match to TRBD1 (6 bases). Germline V gene data show CDR1 as MDHEN and CDR2 as SYDVKM. The CDR3 spans 13 residues. V was pared by 8 bases and J by 6 bases, with 14 bases between. CDR3: CASWRGAFQPQHF. CDR3 DNA: TGTGCCAGCTGGCGGGGGGCGTTTCAGCCCCAGCATTTT.

This sequence joins TRBV9 and TRBJ2-3; TRBD2 aligns across 8 bases. CDR1 is SGDLS and CDR2 is YYNGEE in the germline V gene. The CDR3 sequence is 16 residues long. J was trimmed by 7 bases and V by 4 bases; bases with no gene match: 14. The CDR3 spells CASSLSGSGALYTQYF. The CDR3 coding sequence is TGTGCCAGCAGCCTCAGTGGTAGCGGGGCTCTATATACGCAGTATTTT.